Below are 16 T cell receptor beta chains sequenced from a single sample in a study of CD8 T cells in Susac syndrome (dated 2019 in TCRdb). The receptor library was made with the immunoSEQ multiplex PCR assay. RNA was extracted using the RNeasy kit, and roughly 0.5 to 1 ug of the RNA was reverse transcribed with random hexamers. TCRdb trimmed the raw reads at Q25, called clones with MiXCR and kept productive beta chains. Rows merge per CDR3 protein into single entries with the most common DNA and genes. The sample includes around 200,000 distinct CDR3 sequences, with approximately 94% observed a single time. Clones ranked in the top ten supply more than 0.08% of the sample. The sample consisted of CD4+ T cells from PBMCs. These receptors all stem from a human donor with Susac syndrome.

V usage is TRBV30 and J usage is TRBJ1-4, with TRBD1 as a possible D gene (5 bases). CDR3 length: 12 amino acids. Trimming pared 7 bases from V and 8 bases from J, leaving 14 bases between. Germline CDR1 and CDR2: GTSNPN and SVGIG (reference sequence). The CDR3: CALRGQAEKLFF. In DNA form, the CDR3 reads TGTGCCTTGAGGGGCCAGGCGGAAAAACTGTTTTTT.

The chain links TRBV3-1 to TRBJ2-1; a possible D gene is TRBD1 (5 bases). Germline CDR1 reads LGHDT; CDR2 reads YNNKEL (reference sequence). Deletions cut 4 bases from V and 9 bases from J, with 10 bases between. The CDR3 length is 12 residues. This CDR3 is CASSPGPAEQFF. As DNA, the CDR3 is TGTGCCAGCAGCCCAGGGCCTGCTGAGCAGTTCTTC.

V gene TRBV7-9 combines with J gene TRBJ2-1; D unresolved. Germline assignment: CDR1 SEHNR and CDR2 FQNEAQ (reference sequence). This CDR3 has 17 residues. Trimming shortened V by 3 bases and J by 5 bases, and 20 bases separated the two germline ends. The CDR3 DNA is TGTGCCAGCAGCTTCAGACCCGGGCCCCCCCACAACAATGAGCAGTTCTTC. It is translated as CASSFRPGPPHNNEQFF. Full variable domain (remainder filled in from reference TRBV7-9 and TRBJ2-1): DTGVSQNPRHKITKRGQNVTFRCDPISEHNRLYWYRQTLGQGPEFLTYFQNEAQLEKSRLLSDRFSAERPKGSFSTLEIQRTEQGDSAMYLCASSFRPGPPHNNEQFFGPGTRLTVL.

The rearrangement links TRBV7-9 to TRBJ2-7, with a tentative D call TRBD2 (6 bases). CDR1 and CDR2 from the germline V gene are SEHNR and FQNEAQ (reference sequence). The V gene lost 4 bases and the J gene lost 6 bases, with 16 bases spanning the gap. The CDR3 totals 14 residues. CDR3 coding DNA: TGTGCCAGCAGCTCGGGACTCGCCTTAGGCGAGCAGTACTTC. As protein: CASSSGLALGEQYF.

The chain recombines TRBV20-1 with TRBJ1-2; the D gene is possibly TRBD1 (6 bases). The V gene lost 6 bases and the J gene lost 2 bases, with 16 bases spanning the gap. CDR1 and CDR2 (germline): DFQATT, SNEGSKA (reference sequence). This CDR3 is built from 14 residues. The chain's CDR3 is CSARVGGGNYGYTF. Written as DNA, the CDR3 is TGCAGTGCAAGGGTAGGGGGAGGCAACTATGGCTACACCTTC.

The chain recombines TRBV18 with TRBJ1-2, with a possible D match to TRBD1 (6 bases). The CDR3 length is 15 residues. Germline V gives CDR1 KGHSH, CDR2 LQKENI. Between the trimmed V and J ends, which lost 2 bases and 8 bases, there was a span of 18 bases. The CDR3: CASSPLTLQGHGYTF. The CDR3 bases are TGTGCCAGCTCACCATTGACCCTTCAGGGGCACGGCTACACCTTC. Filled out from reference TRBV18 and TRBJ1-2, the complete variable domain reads NAGVMQNPRHLVRRRGQEARLRCSPMKGHSHVYWYRQLPEEGLKFMVYLQKENIIDESGMPKERFSAEFPKEGPSILRIQQVVRGDSAAYFCASSPLTLQGHGYTFGSGTRLTVV.

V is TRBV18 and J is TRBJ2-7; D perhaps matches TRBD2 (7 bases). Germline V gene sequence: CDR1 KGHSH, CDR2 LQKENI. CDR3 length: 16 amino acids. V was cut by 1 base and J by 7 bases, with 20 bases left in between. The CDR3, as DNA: TGTGCCAGCTCACCACTTTTCCTACAGGGAGGGAGGGAGCAGTACTTC. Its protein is CASSPLFLQGGREQYF.

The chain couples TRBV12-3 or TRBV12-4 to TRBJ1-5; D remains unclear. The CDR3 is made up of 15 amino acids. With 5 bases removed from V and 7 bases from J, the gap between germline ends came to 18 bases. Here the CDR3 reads CASSARALPRQPQHF. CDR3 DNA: TGTGCCAGCAGTGCCCGGGCCCTACCCCGGCAGCCCCAGCATTTT.

CDR3 loop: CASSLGGGGASTDTQYF. The CDR3 DNA reads as TGCGCCAGCAGCTTGGGGGGCGGCGGAGCGAGCACAGATACGCAGTATTTT. The genes are TRBV5-1 and TRBJ2-3; D perhaps matches TRBD1 (5 bases). The ends were cut back, 0 bases at V and 0 bases at J, with 14 bases in the middle. Germline assignment: CDR1 SGHRS and CDR2 YFSETQ. This CDR3 region has 17 residues.

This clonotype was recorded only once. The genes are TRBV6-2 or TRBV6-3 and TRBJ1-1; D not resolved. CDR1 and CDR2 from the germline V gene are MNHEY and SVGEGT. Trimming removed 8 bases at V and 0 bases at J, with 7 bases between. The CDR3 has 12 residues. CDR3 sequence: CASQDMNTEAFF. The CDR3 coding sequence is TGTGCCAGCCAAGACATGAACACTGAAGCTTTCTTT.

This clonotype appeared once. The CDR3 DNA sequence: TGTGCCTGGAGTGCGGACAGGGCTGACGAGCAGTACTTC. Protein product: CAWSADRADEQYF. The chain has TRBV30 and TRBJ2-7; TRBD1 matches at 8 bases. CDR1 is GTSNPN and CDR2 is SVGIG in the germline V gene (reference sequence). This CDR3 comprises 13 residues. Germline trimming cut 1 base from V and 5 bases from J; bases unmatched to any gene: 4.

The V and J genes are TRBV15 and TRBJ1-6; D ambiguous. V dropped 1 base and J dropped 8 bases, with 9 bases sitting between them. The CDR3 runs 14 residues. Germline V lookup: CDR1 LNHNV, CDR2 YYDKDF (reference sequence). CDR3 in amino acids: CATSRGGNDSPLHF. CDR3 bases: TGTGCCACCAGCAGAGGAGGGAATGATTCACCCCTCCACTTT. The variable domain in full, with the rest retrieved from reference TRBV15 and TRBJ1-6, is DAMVIQNPRYQVTQFGKPVTLSCSQTLNHNVMYWYQQKSSQAPKLLFHYYDKDFNNEADTPDNFQSRRPNTSFCFLDIRSPGLGDTAMYLCATSRGGNDSPLHFGNGTRLTVT.

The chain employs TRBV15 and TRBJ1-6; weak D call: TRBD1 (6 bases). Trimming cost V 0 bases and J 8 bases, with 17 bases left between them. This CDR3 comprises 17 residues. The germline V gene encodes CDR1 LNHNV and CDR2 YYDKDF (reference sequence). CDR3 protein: CATSRDLWTDFDSPLHF. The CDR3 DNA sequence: TGTGCCACCAGCAGAGATCTTTGGACAGACTTTGATTCACCCCTCCACTTT.

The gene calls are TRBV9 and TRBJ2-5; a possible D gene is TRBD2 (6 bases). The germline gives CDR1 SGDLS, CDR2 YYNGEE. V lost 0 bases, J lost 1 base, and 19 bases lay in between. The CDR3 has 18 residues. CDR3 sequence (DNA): TGTGCCAGCAGCGTAGGGCGCTTGGGGACTCTCCCCCAAGAGACCCAGTACTTC. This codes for CASSVGRLGTLPQETQYF.

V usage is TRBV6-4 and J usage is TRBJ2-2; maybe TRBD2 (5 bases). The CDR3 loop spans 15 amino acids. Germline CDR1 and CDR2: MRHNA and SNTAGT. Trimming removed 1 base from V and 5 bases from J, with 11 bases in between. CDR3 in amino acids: CASSDFSEGTGELFF. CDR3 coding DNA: TGTGCCAGCAGTGACTTTTCCGAGGGAACCGGGGAGCTGTTTTTT.

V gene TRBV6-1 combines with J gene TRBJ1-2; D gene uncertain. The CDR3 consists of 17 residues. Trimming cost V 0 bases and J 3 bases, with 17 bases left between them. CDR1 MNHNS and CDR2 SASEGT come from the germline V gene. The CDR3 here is CASSEALLAGDYYGYTF. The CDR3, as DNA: TGTGCCAGCAGTGAAGCGCTTTTGGCAGGAGATTACTATGGCTACACCTTC.